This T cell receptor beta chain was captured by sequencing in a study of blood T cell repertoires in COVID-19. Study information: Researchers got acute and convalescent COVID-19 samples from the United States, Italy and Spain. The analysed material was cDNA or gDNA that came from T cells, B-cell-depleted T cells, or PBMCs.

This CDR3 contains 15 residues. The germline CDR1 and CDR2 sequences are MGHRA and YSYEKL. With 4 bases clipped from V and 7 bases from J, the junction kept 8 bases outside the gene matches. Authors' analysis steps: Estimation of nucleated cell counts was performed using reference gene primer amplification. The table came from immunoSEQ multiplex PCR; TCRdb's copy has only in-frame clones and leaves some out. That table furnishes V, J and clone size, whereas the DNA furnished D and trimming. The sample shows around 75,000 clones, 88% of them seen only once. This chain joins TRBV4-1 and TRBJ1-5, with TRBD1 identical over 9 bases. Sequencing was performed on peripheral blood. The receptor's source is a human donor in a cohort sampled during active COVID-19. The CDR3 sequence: CASSPQTGGEQPQHF. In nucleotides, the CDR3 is TGCGCCAGCAGCCCGCAAACAGGGGGCGAGCAGCCCCAGCATTTT.